The present TCR beta chain was sequenced within a study of identical twins. Points from the study as a whole: Within cord blood, abundant beta clonotypes carried fewer insertions, but memory repertoires showed no such trend.

cDNA molecules carried unique molecular identifiers, and template switching added a universal primer site. TCRdb reprocessed the 5' RACE reads with MiXCR, giving one entry per CDR3 protein. The sample includes roughly 1.6 million distinct CDR3 sequences, roughly a third seen only once; the top ten take around 0.3%. This clonotype was recorded at least ten times. Antigen unknown. Germline V gene lookup returns CDR1 LGHNA and CDR2 YNFKEQ. Trimming took 0 bases from V and 4 from J, leaving 10 bases between them. The length of the CDR3 is 15 residues. The receptor was isolated from a newborn girl in good health. Sequenced material: cord blood. The rearrangement links TRBV4-2 to TRBJ2-1, with TRBD2 as a possible D gene (6 bases). CDR3 in amino acids: CASSQDGRGYNEQFF. In DNA, the CDR3 is TGTGCCAGCAGCCAAGACGGGCGGGGATACAATGAGCAGTTCTTC.